Listed below are T cell receptor beta chains from one sample, sequenced in a study of T cells in Graves' hyperthyroidism and ophthalmopathy. TCRdb used MiXCR to reprocess the multiplex PCR reads, holding one entry per CDR3 protein. The sample has 300,000 or so distinct CDR3 sequences, about 18% seen once; the top ten hold roughly 49%. The sample consisted of blood. The receptors here all came from a woman aged 45-59 years with Graves' hyperthyroidism. The CDR3 runs from the conserved cysteine through the conserved F or W. The D gene is left open where the match is weak. Size is omitted from some rows. Given values are once, few, many or a class for expanded clones.

CDR3aa: CASIAGVNTEAFF; CDR3nt: TGTGCCAGTATAGCAGGGGTGAACACTGAAGCTTTCTTT; d_gene: .; abundance: .; j_gene: TRBJ1-1; v_gene: TRBV19
CDR3aa: CASSTILTDTQYF; CDR3nt: TGTGCCAGTTCTACAATACTCACAGATACGCAGTATTTT; d_gene: .; abundance: .; j_gene: TRBJ2-3; v_gene: TRBV19
CDR3aa: CASSPRLLSYEQYF; CDR3nt: TGTGCCAGCAGCCCACGGCTCCTCTCCTACGAGCAGTACTTC; d_gene: .; abundance: .; j_gene: TRBJ2-7; v_gene: TRBV6-2/TRBV6-3
CDR3aa: CASSLGGGETQYF; CDR3nt: TGTGCCAGCAGTTTAGGTGGCGGAGAGACCCAGTACTTC; d_gene: .; abundance: many; j_gene: TRBJ2-5; v_gene: TRBV12-3/TRBV12-4
CDR3aa: CASSYGVGATEVFF; CDR3nt: TGTGCCAGCAGCTATGGGGTGGGGGCCACTGAAGTTTTCTTT; d_gene: .; abundance: .; j_gene: TRBJ1-1; v_gene: TRBV5-6
CDR3aa: CASSFGRGSGEQYF; CDR3nt: TGTGCCAGCAGTTTCGGCAGAGGTTCAGGGGAGCAGTACTTC; d_gene: .; abundance: many; j_gene: TRBJ2-7; v_gene: TRBV27
CDR3aa: CASTEGGSGANVLTF; CDR3nt: TGTGCCAGCACCGAGGGGGGATCTGGGGCCAACGTCCTGACTTTC; d_gene: .; abundance: .; j_gene: TRBJ2-6; v_gene: TRBV6-1
CDR3aa: CSVVRLAGFYEQYF; CDR3nt: TGCAGCGTTGTACGCCTAGCGGGATTCTACGAGCAGTACTTC; d_gene: TRBD2; abundance: few; j_gene: TRBJ2-7; v_gene: TRBV29-1
CDR3aa: CASSYRAIVDGYTF; CDR3nt: TGTGCCAGCAGTTACCGGGCAATCGTGGATGGCTACACCTTC; d_gene: .; abundance: few; j_gene: TRBJ1-2; v_gene: TRBV6-5
CDR3aa: CASSRQGRSTDTQYF; CDR3nt: TGCGCCAGCAGCCGGCAGGGACGGAGCACAGATACGCAGTATTTT; d_gene: .; abundance: .; j_gene: TRBJ2-3; v_gene: TRBV5-1
CDR3aa: CASSQALAGGRNTGELFF; CDR3nt: TGCGCCAGCAGCCAAGCTCTAGCGGGGGGAAGGAACACCGGGGAGCTGTTTTTT; d_gene: TRBD2; abundance: once; j_gene: TRBJ2-2; v_gene: TRBV4-1
CDR3aa: CASSPGMPNSPLHF; CDR3nt: TGTGCCAGCAGTCCCGGGATGCCTAATTCACCCCTCCACTTT; d_gene: .; abundance: .; j_gene: TRBJ1-6; v_gene: TRBV12-3/TRBV12-4
CDR3aa: CAWSVGGDYGYTF; CDR3nt: TGTGCCTGGAGTGTTGGGGGAGACTATGGCTACACCTTC; d_gene: .; abundance: many; j_gene: TRBJ1-2; v_gene: TRBV30
CDR3aa: CASRSGQGTTNEKLFF; CDR3nt: TGTGCCAGCAGGTCGGGCCAGGGGACCACTAATGAAAAACTGTTTTTT; d_gene: .; abundance: many; j_gene: TRBJ1-4; v_gene: TRBV2
CDR3aa: CASSHLGGTDTQYF; CDR3nt: TGTGCCAGCAGCCACTTGGGAGGCACAGATACGCAGTATTTT; d_gene: .; abundance: many; j_gene: TRBJ2-3; v_gene: TRBV11-3
CDR3aa: CSASGYRKATDTQYF; CDR3nt: TGCAGTGCTAGTGGCTACCGGAAGGCGACAGATACGCAGTATTTT; d_gene: .; abundance: .; j_gene: TRBJ2-3; v_gene: TRBV20-1
CDR3aa: CAGSPPVHTTGETQYF; CDR3nt: TGTGCCGGCTCACCACCGGTACACACCACGGGGGAGACCCAGTACTTC; d_gene: .; abundance: few; j_gene: TRBJ2-5; v_gene: TRBV18
CDR3aa: CASRGGGTDGYTF; CDR3nt: TGTGCCAGCAGAGGTGGAGGGACGGATGGCTACACCTTC; d_gene: .; abundance: few; j_gene: TRBJ1-2; v_gene: TRBV6-1
CDR3aa: CASSRGNYGELFF; CDR3nt: TGTGCCAGCAGCCGGGGCAACTACGGGGAGCTGTTTTTT; d_gene: .; abundance: once; j_gene: TRBJ2-2; v_gene: TRBV9
CDR3aa: CSGTVPGVLDIQYF; CDR3nt: TGCAGCGGCACCGTCCCAGGGGTACTGGACATTCAGTACTTC; d_gene: .; abundance: few; j_gene: TRBJ2-4; v_gene: TRBV20-1
CDR3aa: CASNDRGTEAFF; CDR3nt: TGTGCCAGTAATGACAGGGGCACTGAAGCTTTCTTT; d_gene: TRBD1; abundance: once; j_gene: TRBJ1-1; v_gene: TRBV19
CDR3aa: CASSSPRGEHPWEQYF; CDR3nt: TGTGCCAGCAGCTCCCCGAGGGGTGAACATCCATGGGAGCAGTACTTC; d_gene: .; abundance: few; j_gene: TRBJ2-7; v_gene: TRBV7-9
CDR3aa: CASSQDPGRGNEKLFF; CDR3nt: TGTGCCAGCAGCCAAGATCCGGGGAGGGGTAATGAAAAACTGTTTTTT; d_gene: .; abundance: .; j_gene: TRBJ1-4; v_gene: TRBV4-2
CDR3aa: CASSLGTVRQETQYF; CDR3nt: TGTGCCAGCAGCTTGGGGACGGTGAGGCAAGAGACCCAGTACTTC; d_gene: .; abundance: .; j_gene: TRBJ2-5; v_gene: TRBV5-6
CDR3aa: CAWSVRSSDTQYF; CDR3nt: TGTGCCTGGAGTGTACGGTCCTCAGATACGCAGTATTTT; d_gene: .; abundance: many; j_gene: TRBJ2-3; v_gene: TRBV30
CDR3aa: CSAREYSNQPQHF; CDR3nt: TGCAGTGCTAGAGAGTATAGCAATCAGCCCCAGCATTTT; d_gene: .; abundance: few; j_gene: TRBJ1-5; v_gene: TRBV20-1
CDR3aa: CAWSVTTGDIQYF; CDR3nt: TGTGCCTGGAGTGTAACGACAGGGGACATTCAGTACTTC; d_gene: TRBD1; abundance: few; j_gene: TRBJ2-4; v_gene: TRBV30
CDR3aa: CSARSQGDLRSSPLHF; CDR3nt: TGCAGTGCTAGATCACAGGGGGACCTCCGAAGCTCACCCCTCCACTTT; d_gene: TRBD1; abundance: .; j_gene: TRBJ1-6; v_gene: TRBV20-1
CDR3aa: CSVEPPGQEGAEAFF; CDR3nt: TGCAGCGTTGAACCACCGGGACAGGAGGGAGCTGAAGCTTTCTTT; d_gene: TRBD1; abundance: many; j_gene: TRBJ1-1; v_gene: TRBV29-1
CDR3aa: CAWQGGGRDQPQHF; CDR3nt: TGTGCCTGGCAAGGAGGCGGTCGGGATCAGCCCCAGCATTTT; d_gene: .; abundance: many; j_gene: TRBJ1-5; v_gene: TRBV30
CDR3aa: CASSSGSLAGGYNEQFF; CDR3nt: TGTGCCAGCAGTTCCGGATCACTAGCGGGGGGTTACAATGAGCAGTTCTTC; d_gene: TRBD2; abundance: many; j_gene: TRBJ2-1; v_gene: TRBV12-3/TRBV12-4
CDR3aa: CASSPPKISPRETQYF; CDR3nt: TGTGCCAGCAGCCCACCAAAGATTTCACCGCGGGAGACCCAGTACTTC; d_gene: .; abundance: many; j_gene: TRBJ2-5; v_gene: TRBV11-1
CDR3aa: CASRRIGGNQPQHF; CDR3nt: TGTGCCAGCAGGAGGATTGGGGGCAATCAGCCCCAGCATTTT; d_gene: .; abundance: .; j_gene: TRBJ1-5; v_gene: TRBV6-1
CDR3aa: CASSDLSSLGNEQFF; CDR3nt: TGCGCCAGCAGTGACCTGTCCTCCCTGGGGAATGAGCAGTTCTTC; d_gene: .; abundance: few; j_gene: TRBJ2-1; v_gene: TRBV10-1
CDR3aa: CASSKLQGTMDYTF; CDR3nt: TGTGCCAGCAGCAAACTACAGGGGACTATGGACTACACCTTC; d_gene: TRBD1; abundance: few; j_gene: TRBJ1-2; v_gene: TRBV7-9
CDR3aa: CASSPLFQETQYF; CDR3nt: TGTGCCAGCAGTCCATTATTCCAAGAGACCCAGTACTTC; d_gene: .; abundance: few; j_gene: TRBJ2-5; v_gene: TRBV27
CDR3aa: CATSTTLPLEETQYF; CDR3nt: TGTGCCACCAGCACGACACTCCCTCTTGAAGAGACCCAGTACTTC; d_gene: .; abundance: many; j_gene: TRBJ2-5; v_gene: TRBV15
CDR3aa: CASRPRTGVNTGELFF; CDR3nt: TGTGCCAGCAGACCTAGGACAGGAGTAAACACCGGGGAGCTGTTTTTT; d_gene: TRBD1; abundance: .; j_gene: TRBJ2-2; v_gene: TRBV6-1
CDR3aa: CASSGRSSGNTIYF; CDR3nt: TGTGCCAGCAGCGGAAGGAGCTCTGGAAACACCATATATTTT; d_gene: .; abundance: many; j_gene: TRBJ1-3; v_gene: TRBV28
CDR3aa: CASSIGPGVLFYGYTF; CDR3nt: TGTGCCAGTAGTATAGGTCCAGGCGTGTTATTCTATGGCTACACCTTC; d_gene: .; abundance: few; j_gene: TRBJ1-2; v_gene: TRBV19
CDR3aa: CASSFRASTETQYF; CDR3nt: TGTGCCAGCAGTTTTCGGGCTAGCACGGAGACCCAGTACTTC; d_gene: .; abundance: many; j_gene: TRBJ2-5; v_gene: TRBV28